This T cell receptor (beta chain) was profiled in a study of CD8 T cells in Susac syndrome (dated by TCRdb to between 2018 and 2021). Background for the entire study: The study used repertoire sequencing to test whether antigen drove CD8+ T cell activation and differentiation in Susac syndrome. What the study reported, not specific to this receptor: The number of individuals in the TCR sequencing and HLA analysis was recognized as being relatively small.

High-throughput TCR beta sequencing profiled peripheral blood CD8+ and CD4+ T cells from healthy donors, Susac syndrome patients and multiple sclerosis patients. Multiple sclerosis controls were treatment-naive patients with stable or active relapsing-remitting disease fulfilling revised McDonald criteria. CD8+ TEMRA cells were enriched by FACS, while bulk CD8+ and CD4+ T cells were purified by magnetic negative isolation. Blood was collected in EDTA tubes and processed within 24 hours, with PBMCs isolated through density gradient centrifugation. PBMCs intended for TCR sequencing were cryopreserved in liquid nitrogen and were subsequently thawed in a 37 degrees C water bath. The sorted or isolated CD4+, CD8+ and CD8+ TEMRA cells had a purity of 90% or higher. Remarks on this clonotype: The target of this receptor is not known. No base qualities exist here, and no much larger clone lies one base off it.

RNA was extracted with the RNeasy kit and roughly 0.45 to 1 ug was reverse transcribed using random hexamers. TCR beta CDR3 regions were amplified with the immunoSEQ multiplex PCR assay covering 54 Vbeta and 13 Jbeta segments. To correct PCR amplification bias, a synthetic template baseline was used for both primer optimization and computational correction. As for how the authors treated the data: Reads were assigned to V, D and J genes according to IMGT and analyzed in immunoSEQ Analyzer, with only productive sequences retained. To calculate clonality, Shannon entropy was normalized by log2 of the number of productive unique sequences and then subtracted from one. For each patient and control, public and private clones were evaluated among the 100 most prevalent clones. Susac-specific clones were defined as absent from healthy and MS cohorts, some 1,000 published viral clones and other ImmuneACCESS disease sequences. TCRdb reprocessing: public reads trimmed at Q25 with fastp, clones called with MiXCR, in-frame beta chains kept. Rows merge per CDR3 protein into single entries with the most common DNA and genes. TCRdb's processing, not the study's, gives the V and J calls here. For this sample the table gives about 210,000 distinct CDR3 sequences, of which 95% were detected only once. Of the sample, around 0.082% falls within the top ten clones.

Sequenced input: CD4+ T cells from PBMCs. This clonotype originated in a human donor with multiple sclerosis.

The DNA is TGCGCCAGCAGCCGAGACAGGGCACGCACTGAAGCTTTCTTT. This encodes CASSRDRARTEAFF. The V and J segments used are TRBV5-1 and TRBJ1-1; TRBD1 agrees with 7 junctional bases. Via the germline V gene, CDR1 is SGHRS and CDR2 YFSETQ. From V the trimming removes 4 bases and from J it removes 4 bases, while the gene matches leave 7 bases of the junction unaccounted for. The CDR3 holds 14 amino acids from the cysteine to the phenylalanine. Only CDR3 DNA remains: 42 bases, in frame from the first base.